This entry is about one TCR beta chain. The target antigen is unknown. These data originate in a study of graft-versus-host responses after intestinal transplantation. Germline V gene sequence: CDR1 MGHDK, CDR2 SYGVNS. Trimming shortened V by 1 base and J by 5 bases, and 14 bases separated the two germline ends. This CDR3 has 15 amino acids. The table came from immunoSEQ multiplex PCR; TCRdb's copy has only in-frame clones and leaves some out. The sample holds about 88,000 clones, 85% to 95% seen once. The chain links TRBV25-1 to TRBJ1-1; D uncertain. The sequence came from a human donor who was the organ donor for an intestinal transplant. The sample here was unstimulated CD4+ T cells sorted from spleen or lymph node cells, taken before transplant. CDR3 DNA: TGTGCCAGCAGTGAATTCAGCGGTATCTTGACTGAAGCTTTCTTT. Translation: CASSEFSGILTEAFF. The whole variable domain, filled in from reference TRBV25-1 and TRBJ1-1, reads EADIYQTPRYLVIGTGKKITLECSQTMGHDKMYWYQQDPGMELHLIHYSYGVNSTEKGDLSSESTVSRIRTEHFPLTLESARPSHTSQYLCASSEFSGILTEAFFGQGTRLTVV.